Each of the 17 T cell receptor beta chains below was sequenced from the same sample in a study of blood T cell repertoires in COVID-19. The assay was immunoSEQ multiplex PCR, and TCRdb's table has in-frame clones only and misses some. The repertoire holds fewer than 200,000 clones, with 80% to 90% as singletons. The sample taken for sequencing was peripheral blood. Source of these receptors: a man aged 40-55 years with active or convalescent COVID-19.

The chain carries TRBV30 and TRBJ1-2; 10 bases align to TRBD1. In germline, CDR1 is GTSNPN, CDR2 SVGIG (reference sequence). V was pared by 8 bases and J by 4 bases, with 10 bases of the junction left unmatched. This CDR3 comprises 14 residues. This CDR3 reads CAHNPGQGTYGYTF. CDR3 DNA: TGTGCCCACAACCCGGGACAGGGGACCTATGGCTACACCTTC.

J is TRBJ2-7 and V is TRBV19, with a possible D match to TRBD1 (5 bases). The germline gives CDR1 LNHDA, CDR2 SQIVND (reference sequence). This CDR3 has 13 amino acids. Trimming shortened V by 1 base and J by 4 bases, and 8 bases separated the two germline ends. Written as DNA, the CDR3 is TGTGCCAGTAGTATAGGCCAGGGATACGAGCAGTACTTC. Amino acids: CASSIGQGYEQYF.

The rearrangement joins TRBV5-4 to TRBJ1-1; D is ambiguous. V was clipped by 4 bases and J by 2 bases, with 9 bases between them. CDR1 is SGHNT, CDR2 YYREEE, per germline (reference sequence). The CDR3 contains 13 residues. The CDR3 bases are TGTGCCAGCAGCGTTAGACAAAACACTGAAGCTTTCTTT. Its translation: CASSVRQNTEAFF.

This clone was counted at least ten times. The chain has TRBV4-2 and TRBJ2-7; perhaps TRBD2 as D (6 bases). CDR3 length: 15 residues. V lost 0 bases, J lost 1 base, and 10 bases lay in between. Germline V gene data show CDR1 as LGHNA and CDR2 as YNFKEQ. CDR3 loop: CASSQDRDSSYEQYF. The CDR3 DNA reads TGTGCCAGCAGCCAAGATCGGGACTCTTCCTACGAGCAGTACTTC.

CDR3 DNA sequence: TGTGCCAGCAGTTTATCGGGGCAGACCCTCGGGGAAAAACTGTTTTTT. Amino acid sequence: CASSLSGQTLGEKLFF. J is TRBJ1-4 and V is TRBV27; a weak D match, TRBD1 (5 bases). The V and J ends lost 0 bases and 8 bases respectively, with 16 bases between them. This CDR3 spans 16 amino acids. Germline CDR1 MNHEY, CDR2 SMNVEV (reference sequence). Full variable domain (missing parts from reference TRBV27 and TRBJ1-4): EAQVTQNPRYLITVTGKKLTVTCSQNMNHEYMSWYRQDPGLGLRQIYYSMNVEVTDKGDVPEGYKVSRKEKRNFPLILESPSPNQTSLYFCASSLSGQTLGEKLFFGSGTQLSVL.

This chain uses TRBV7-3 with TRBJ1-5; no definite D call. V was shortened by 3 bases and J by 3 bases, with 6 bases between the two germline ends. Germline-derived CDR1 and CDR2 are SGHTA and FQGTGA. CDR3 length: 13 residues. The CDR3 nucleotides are TGTGCCAGCAGCTTTTCGGTCAATCAGCCCCAGCATTTT. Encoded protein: CASSFSVNQPQHF.

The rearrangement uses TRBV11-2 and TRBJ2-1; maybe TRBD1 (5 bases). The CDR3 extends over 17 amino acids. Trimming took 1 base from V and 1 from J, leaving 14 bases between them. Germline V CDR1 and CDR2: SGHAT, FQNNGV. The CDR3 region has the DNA TGTGCCAGCAGCTTAGGTGTGGGGCCCGCATCCTACAATGAGCAGTTCTTC. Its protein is CASSLGVGPASYNEQFF.

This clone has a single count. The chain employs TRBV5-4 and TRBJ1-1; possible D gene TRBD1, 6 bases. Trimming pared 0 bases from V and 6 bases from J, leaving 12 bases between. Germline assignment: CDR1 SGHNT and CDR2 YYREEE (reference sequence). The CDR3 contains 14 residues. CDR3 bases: TGTGCCAGCAGCTTGGAGCAGGGGTACGCTGAAGCTTTCTTT. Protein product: CASSLEQGYAEAFF.

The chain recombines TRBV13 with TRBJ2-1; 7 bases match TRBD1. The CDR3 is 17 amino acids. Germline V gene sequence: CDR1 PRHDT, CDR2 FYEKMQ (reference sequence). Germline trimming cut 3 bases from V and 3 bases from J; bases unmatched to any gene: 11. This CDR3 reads CASSLGQSQGYYNEQFF. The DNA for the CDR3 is TGTGCCAGCAGCTTGGGACAGAGCCAAGGGTACTACAATGAGCAGTTCTTC.

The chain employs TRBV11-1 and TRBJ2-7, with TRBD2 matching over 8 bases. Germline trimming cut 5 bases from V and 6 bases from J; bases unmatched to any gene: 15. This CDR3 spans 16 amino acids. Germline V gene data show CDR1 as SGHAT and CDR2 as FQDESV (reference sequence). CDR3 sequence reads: CASSRPGGGQVREQYF. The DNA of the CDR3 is TGTGCCAGCAGCCGACCGGGCGGGGGGCAAGTGCGCGAGCAGTACTTC.

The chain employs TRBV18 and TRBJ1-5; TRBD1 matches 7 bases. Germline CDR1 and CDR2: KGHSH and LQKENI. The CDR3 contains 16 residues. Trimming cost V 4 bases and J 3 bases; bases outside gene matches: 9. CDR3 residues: CASSQNSQGNNQPQHF. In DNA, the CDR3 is TGTGCCAGCTCACAAAACTCACAGGGGAACAATCAGCCCCAGCATTTT.

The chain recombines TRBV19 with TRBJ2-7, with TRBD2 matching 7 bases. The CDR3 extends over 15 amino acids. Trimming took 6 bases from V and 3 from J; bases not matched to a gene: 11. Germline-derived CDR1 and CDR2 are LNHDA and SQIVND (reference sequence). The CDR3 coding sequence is TGTGCCAGTAGCCGCGGCGGGGAGGGTGTCTACGAGCAGTACTTC. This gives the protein CASSRGGEGVYEQYF. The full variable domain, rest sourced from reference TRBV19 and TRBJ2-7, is DGGITQSPKYLFRKEGQNVTLSCEQNLNHDAMYWYRQDPGQGLRLIYYSQIVNDFQKGDIAEGYSVSREKKESFPLTVTSAQKNPTAFYLCASSRGGEGVYEQYFGPGTRLTVT.

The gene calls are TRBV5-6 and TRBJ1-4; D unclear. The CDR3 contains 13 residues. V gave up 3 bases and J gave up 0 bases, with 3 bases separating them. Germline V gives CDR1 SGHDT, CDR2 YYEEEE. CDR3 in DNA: TGTGCCAGCAGCTCCGCAACTAATGAAAAACTGTTTTTT. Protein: CASSSATNEKLFF.

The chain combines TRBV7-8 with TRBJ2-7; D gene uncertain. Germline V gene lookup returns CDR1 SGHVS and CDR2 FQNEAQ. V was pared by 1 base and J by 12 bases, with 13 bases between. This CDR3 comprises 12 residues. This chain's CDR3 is CASSLGADVGYF. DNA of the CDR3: TGTGCCAGCAGCTTAGGGGCCGACGTAGGGTACTTC.

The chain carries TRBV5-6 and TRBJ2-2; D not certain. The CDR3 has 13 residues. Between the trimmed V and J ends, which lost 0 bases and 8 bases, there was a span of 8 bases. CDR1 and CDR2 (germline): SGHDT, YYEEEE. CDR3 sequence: CASSLVHGGELFF. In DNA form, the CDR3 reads TGTGCCAGCAGCTTGGTTCACGGTGGGGAGCTGTTTTTT.

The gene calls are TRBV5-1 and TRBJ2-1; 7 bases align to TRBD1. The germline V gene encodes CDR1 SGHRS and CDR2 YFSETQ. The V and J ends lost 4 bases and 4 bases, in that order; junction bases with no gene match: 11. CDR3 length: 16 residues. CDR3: CASSTGTVGRYNEQFF. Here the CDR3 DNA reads TGCGCCAGCAGCACTGGGACAGTGGGGAGATACAATGAGCAGTTCTTC.

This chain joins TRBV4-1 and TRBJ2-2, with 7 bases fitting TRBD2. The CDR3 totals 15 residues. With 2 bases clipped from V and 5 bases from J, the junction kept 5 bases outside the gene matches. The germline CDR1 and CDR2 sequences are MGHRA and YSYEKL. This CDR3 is CASSQWTSTTGELFF. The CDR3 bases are TGCGCCAGCAGCCAATGGACTAGTACGACCGGGGAGCTGTTTTTT.